This T cell receptor (beta chain) was sequenced in a study of cytomegalovirus exposure and HLA in healthy donors. In the PCR, 60 Vbeta and 13 Jbeta primers were used. Profiling relied on immunoSEQ multiplex PCR, and the TCRdb table lists in-frame clones only, not all of them. The sample lists roughly 150,000 clones, approximately 84% occurring once. Looked up from germline, CDR1 is SGHDT and CDR2 is YYEEEE. There are 15 residues in the CDR3. Trimming removed 0 bases at V and 2 bases at J, with 8 bases between. The donors gave bone marrow, and they were healthy. V gene TRBV5-6 combines with J gene TRBJ1-4; D might be TRBD1 (5 bases). This sequence was found in a man under 40 in good health and CMV-seropositive. The specimen was PBMCs. CDR3 DNA: TGTGCCAGCAGCTTGGTAGGGGCCACTAATGAAAAACTGTTTTTT. Its protein is CASSLVGATNEKLFF.